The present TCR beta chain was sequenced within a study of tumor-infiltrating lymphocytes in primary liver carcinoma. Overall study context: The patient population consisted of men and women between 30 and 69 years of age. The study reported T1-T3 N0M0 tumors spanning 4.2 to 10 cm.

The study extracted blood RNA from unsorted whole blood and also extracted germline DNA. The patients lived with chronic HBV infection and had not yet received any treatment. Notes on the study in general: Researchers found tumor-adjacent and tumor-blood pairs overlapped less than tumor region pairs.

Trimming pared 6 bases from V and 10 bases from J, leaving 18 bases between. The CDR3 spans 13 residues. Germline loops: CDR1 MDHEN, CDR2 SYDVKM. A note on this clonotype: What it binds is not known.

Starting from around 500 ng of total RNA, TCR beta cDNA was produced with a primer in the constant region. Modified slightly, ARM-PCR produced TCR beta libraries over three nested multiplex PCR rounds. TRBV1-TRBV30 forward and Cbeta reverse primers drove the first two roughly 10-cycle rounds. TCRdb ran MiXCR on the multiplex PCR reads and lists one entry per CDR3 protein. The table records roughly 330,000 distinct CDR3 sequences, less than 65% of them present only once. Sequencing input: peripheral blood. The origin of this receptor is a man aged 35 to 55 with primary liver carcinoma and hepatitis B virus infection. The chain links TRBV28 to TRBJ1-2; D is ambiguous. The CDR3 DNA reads TGTGCCAGCAGAATTGGGCAGCGCAAGGACTACACCTTC. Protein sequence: CASRIGQRKDYTF.